The clone carrying this T cell receptor beta chain was detected a few times. The data derive from a study of blood T cell repertoires in COVID-19. Overall study context: COVID-19 samples from acute and convalescent phases originated in the United States, Italy and Spain. PBMCs, B-cell-depleted T cells, or T cells were the source of the cDNA or gDNA that made up the material.

The germline V gene has CDR1 KGHSH and CDR2 LQKENI. The CDR3 is made up of 13 amino acids. Trimming pared 0 bases from V and 8 bases from J, leaving 10 bases between. Data came from immunoSEQ multiplex PCR; TCRdb stores just in-frame clones and leaves some out. This sample has about 140,000 clones, with roughly four fifths found just once. The TCR sequence derives from a woman over 75 in a cohort sampled during active or convalescent COVID-19. Sequencing was performed on peripheral blood. This chain links TRBV18 with TRBJ1-1; D is undetermined. The CDR3 here is CASSPPSSAEAFF. CDR3 in DNA: TGTGCCAGCTCACCACCGTCGTCCGCGGAAGCTTTCTTT.